Sequencing of this TCR beta chain was carried out in a study of graft-versus-host responses after intestinal transplantation. Overall study context: Multivisceral, liver-intestinal, or isolated intestinal grafts went to recipients. Overall study results and limits: Some GvH clones were seen earlier in gut or blood, suggesting intestinal origin.

The length of the CDR3 is 13 residues. V dropped 5 bases and J dropped 1 base, with 8 bases sitting between them. Germline CDR1 MNHNY, CDR2 SVGAGI (reference sequence). Profiling relied on immunoSEQ multiplex PCR, and the TCRdb table lists in-frame clones only, not all of them. The sample yields under 25,000 clones, 35% to 40% seen once. Sample: alloreactive CD4+ T cells from a mixed lymphocyte reaction culture, taken before transplantation. Subset reported: CFSE-low proliferating T cells sorted from approximately six-day pre-transplant mixed lymphocyte reaction (GvH or HvG direction). This clonotype originated in a human patient who was an organ donor for intestinal transplantation. V and J are TRBV6-6 and TRBJ2-5; D remains unclear. Here the CDR3 DNA reads TGTGCCAGCAGTAAGCTAGGCCAAGAGACCCAGTACTTC. Translated, it gives CASSKLGQETQYF.